This is a list of T cell receptor beta chains from one sample in a study of blood T cell repertoires in COVID-19. TCRdb's copy holds only in-frame clones and misses some; the assay was immunoSEQ multiplex PCR. This sample has about 260,000 clones; around nine tenths occur once, and the top ten carry about 5.2%. The sample consisted of peripheral blood. The receptors come from a woman aged 60-70 years with COVID-19, enrolled during active disease. Both conserved end residues are part of each CDR3. The order of the fields is CDR3 length, J gene, D gene, clone size, V gene, CDR3 DNA, CDR3 protein. D genes are given only for firm matches. Some rows mark clone size as missing; the rest say once, few, many or name a class of expanded clone.

>14|TRBJ1-1|.|few|TRBV11-1
TGTGCCAGCAGCTTATTGGGGGCGGGCACTGAAGCTTTCTTT
CASSLLGAGTEAFF
>15|TRBJ2-3|TRBD1|few|TRBV7-3
TGTGCCAGCAGCCTAGGGACAGGAGACGCAGATACGCAGTATTTT
CASSLGTGDADTQYF
>16|TRBJ1-1|TRBD1|.|TRBV5-6
TGTGCCAGCAGCTTGAGGACAGGCGGCGGGGGGACTGAAGCTTTCTTT
CASSLRTGGGGTEAFF
>15|TRBJ1-1|.|.|TRBV19
TGTGCCAGTAGTAGACTCGACAGTGGGTCCACTGAAGCTTTCTTT
CASSRLDSGSTEAFF
>15|TRBJ2-1|.|.|TRBV7-9
TGTGCCAGCAGCTTATTAGGGGGGGCTCTTGATGAGCAGTTCTTC
CASSLLGGALDEQFF
>13|TRBJ2-1|.|.|TRBV19
TGTGCCAGTAGTATTTCAAACTACAATGAGCAGTTCTTC
CASSISNYNEQFF
>15|TRBJ1-2|.|few|TRBV7-2
TGTGCCAGCAGCCACGAACGGGGGGGATGGTATGGCTACACCTTC
CASSHERGGWYGYTF
>13|TRBJ2-1|TRBD2|.|TRBV29-1
TGCAGCGTTGTCCGACTAGCGGGAGTTGAGCAGTTCTTC
CSVVRLAGVEQFF
>14|TRBJ2-3|.|.|TRBV5-1
TGCGCCAGCAGCCTCTGGGGGGGGCCAGATACGCAGTATTTT
CASSLWGGPDTQYF
>14|TRBJ1-2|TRBD1|.|TRBV14
TGTGCCAGCAGCCGGACAGGGTGGGGCTATGGCTACACCTTC
CASSRTGWGYGYTF
>14|TRBJ1-5|.|.|TRBV7-9
TGTGCCAGCAGCCCAGACAGTTACAATCAGCCCCAGCATTTT
CASSPDSYNQPQHF
>16|TRBJ1-2|.|.|TRBV18
TGTGCCAGCTCACCCCGAGCGGACAGTCCCTCCCAGGGCTACACCTTC
CASSPRADSPSQGYTF
>11|TRBJ2-6|.|once|TRBV20-1
TGCAGTGCTGGCCGGGCCAACGTCCTGACTTTC
CSAGRANVLTF
>15|TRBJ1-5|.|.|TRBV6-2/TRBV6-3
TGTGCCAGCAGTTGGGGCCGACTTTGGAATCAGCCCCAGCATTTT
CASSWGRLWNQPQHF
>17|TRBJ2-7|TRBD2|.|TRBV14
TGTGCCAGCAGCCATCGAGAGGGACTAGCGGTAGTCTACGAGCAGTACTTC
CASSHREGLAVVYEQYF
>14|TRBJ2-4|.|.|TRBV2
TGTGCCAGCAGTGAAAGCGGAGGCAAAAACATTCAGTACTTC
CASSESGGKNIQYF
>15|TRBJ1-1|.|.|TRBV11-2
TGTGCCAGCAGACCTACGACAGCGGGCGGCACTGAAGCTTTCTTT
CASRPTTAGGTEAFF
>17|TRBJ1-1|.|.|TRBV15
TGTGCCACCAGCAGAGATCGGGCGGGCACGACGGGGACTGAAGCTTTCTTT
CATSRDRAGTTGTEAFF
>14|TRBJ2-3|.|.|TRBV12-5
TGTGCTAGTGGTTTGGGACGGAACCAGGAAACGCAGTATTTT
CASGLGRNQETQYF
>14|TRBJ1-6|TRBD1|.|TRBV19
TGTGCCAGTAGTGCGGGACAGAATAATTCACCCCTCCACTTT
CASSAGQNNSPLHF
>18|TRBJ2-7|.|once|TRBV5-4
TGTGCCAGCAGCTTGGGGGGGCGGGGGAGTGCGAACCTGTACGAGCAGTACTTC
CASSLGGRGSANLYEQYF
>15|TRBJ2-5|TRBD2|.|TRBV5-1
TGCGCCAGCAGCTTTGCGCTAGCGGGAGCAGAGACCCAGTACTTC
CASSFALAGAETQYF
>11|TRBJ2-1|.|.|TRBV6-2/TRBV6-3
TGTGCCAGCAGCCTGGGACTTGAGCAGTTCTTC
CASSLGLEQFF
>15|TRBJ1-3|.|.|TRBV27
TGTGCCAGCAGTCCGGGACTGAACTCTGGAAACACCATATATTTT
CASSPGLNSGNTIYF
>16|TRBJ2-5|TRBD2|few|TRBV5-1
TGCGCCAGCAGGCAAACTAGCGGGAGGGCCGCGGAGACCCAGTACTTC
CASRQTSGRAAETQYF
>15|TRBJ1-2|.|.|TRBV19
TGTGCCAGTACCTTCAGAGGAGGGATATCCTATGGCTACACCTTC
CASTFRGGISYGYTF
>15|TRBJ1-1|.|.|TRBV5-3
TGTGCCGGGGAAAATATAGAGGGGACTAACACTGAAGCTTTCTTT
CAGENIEGTNTEAFF